Listed here are 28 T cell receptor beta chains from one sample, sequenced in a study of blood T cell repertoires in COVID-19. The method was immunoSEQ multiplex PCR; TCRdb's version includes in-frame clones alone and lacks a portion of them. Altogether about 270,000 clones are present, over 80% being singletons, with the ten largest covering roughly 4.3%. The sample comprised PBMCs or T cells enriched from blood (not recorded which). Every receptor here comes from a woman in her 30s with acute COVID-19.

This chain links TRBV9 with TRBJ2-1; maybe TRBD1 (5 bases). This CDR3 has 12 amino acids. The V gene lost 3 bases and the J gene lost 7 bases, with 8 bases spanning the gap. Germline CDR1 SGDLS, CDR2 YYNGEE. The CDR3 nucleotides read TGTGCCAGCAGCGGACAGTTGAATGAGCAGTTCTTC. Its translation is CASSGQLNEQFF.

This clone has only one observation. This chain uses TRBV13 with TRBJ2-5, with 12 bases fitting TRBD2. Germline lookup yields CDR1 PRHDT and CDR2 FYEKMQ (reference sequence). With 4 bases clipped from V and 4 bases from J, the junction kept 7 bases outside the gene matches. The CDR3 length is 16 residues. CDR3 DNA: TGTGCCAGCAGCTCTCGACTAGCGGGAGTAGCAGAGACCCAGTACTTC. This translates into CASSSRLAGVAETQYF. The full variable domain, completed using reference TRBV13 and TRBJ2-5, is AAGVIQSPRHLIKEKRETATLKCYPIPRHDTVYWYQQGPGQDPQFLISFYEKMQSDKGSIPDRFSAQQFSDYHSELNMSSLELGDSALYFCASSSRLAGVAETQYFGPGTRLLVL.

V is TRBV11-1 and J is TRBJ2-1; the D is unclear. The length of the CDR3 is 15 residues. V was shortened by 1 base and J by 0 bases, with 7 bases between the two germline ends. Germline CDR1 SGHAT, CDR2 FQDESV (reference sequence). CDR3 protein: CASSLVASSYNEQFF. The CDR3 DNA reads as TGTGCCAGCAGCTTAGTCGCGAGCTCCTACAATGAGCAGTTCTTC.

The chain has TRBV7-2 and TRBJ2-1; perhaps TRBD2 as D (6 bases). V was cut by 1 base and J by 5 bases, with 12 bases left in between. Germline V gives CDR1 SGHTA, CDR2 FQGNSA. The CDR3 extends over 15 amino acids. The CDR3 loop is CASSLGRGPNNEQFF. Here the CDR3 DNA reads TGTGCCAGCAGCTTAGGGCGGGGACCCAACAATGAGCAGTTCTTC.

The chain links TRBV10-1 to TRBJ2-1, with D unclear. This CDR3 is 15 amino acids long. CDR1 and CDR2 (germline): WNHNN, SYGVQD (reference sequence). Between the trimmed V and J ends, which lost 1 base and 0 bases, there was a span of 7 bases. CDR3 DNA: TGCGCCAGCAGTGAGTGGCGGAGCTCCTACAATGAGCAGTTCTTC. Amino acids: CASSEWRSSYNEQFF.

This clone appeared once. The chain combines TRBV29-1 with TRBJ1-2; D unclear. In germline, CDR1 is SQVTM, CDR2 ANQGSEA. CDR3 size: 13 residues. The CDR3 nucleotides are TGCAGTGCTTTCTCGCAGGTGGACTATGGCTACACCTTC. Its translation is CSAFSQVDYGYTF.

V gene TRBV19 combines with J gene TRBJ2-7; D ambiguous. The CDR3 contains 14 residues. Trimming stripped 2 bases from V and 0 bases from J, with 8 bases between. CDR1 is LNHDA and CDR2 is SQIVND in the germline V gene (reference sequence). The CDR3 here is CASSILGSSYEQYF. CDR3 DNA: TGTGCCAGTAGTATATTGGGCAGCTCCTACGAGCAGTACTTC.

This clone appeared once. The chain combines TRBV5-8 with TRBJ2-6, with 10 bases matching TRBD1. The length of the CDR3 is 19 residues. Germline-derived CDR1 and CDR2 are SGHTS and YDEGEE. Trimming cost V 2 bases and J 2 bases; bases outside gene matches: 10. The CDR3 bases are TGTGCCAGCAGCTTCACGCCCGGGACAGGGGTAACTGGGGCCAACGTCCTGACTTTC. Its protein is CASSFTPGTGVTGANVLTF.

The chain combines TRBV7-9 with TRBJ2-7; TRBD2 is a possible D gene (6 bases). V was pared by 4 bases and J by 6 bases, with 7 bases between. The CDR3 spans 11 residues. The germline gives CDR1 SEHNR, CDR2 FQNEAQ (reference sequence). The CDR3 spells CASSWEVEQYF. The CDR3 bases are TGTGCCAGCAGCTGGGAGGTCGAGCAGTACTTC.

As DNA, the CDR3 is TGTGCCACCAGCAGAGCGGCAACTAGCGGTTACCATTTAGGTGAGCAGTTCTTC. Residues: CATSRAATSGYHLGEQFF. The J gene is TRBJ2-1, the V gene TRBV15, with 8 bases matching TRBD2. The germline V gene has CDR1 LNHNV and CDR2 YYDKDF (reference sequence). Trimming at V came to 1 base and at J to 9 bases, leaving 17 bases not matched to a gene. The CDR3 is 18 amino acids.

In this sample, this clone turned up once. The chain joins TRBV13 to TRBJ1-2; D might be TRBD1 (6 bases). With 5 bases removed from V and 4 bases from J, the gap between germline ends came to 14 bases. Per the germline V gene, CDR1 is PRHDT and CDR2 is FYEKMQ (reference sequence). This CDR3 has 14 residues. DNA for the CDR3: TGTGCCAGCAGCCCACAGGACAGTCCCTATGGCTACACCTTC. Translated: CASSPQDSPYGYTF.

V and J are TRBV10-3 and TRBJ1-2; unclear D gene. Looked up from germline, CDR1 is ENHRY and CDR2 is SYGVKD. Trimming stripped 4 bases from V and 3 bases from J, with 15 bases between. The CDR3 spans 15 residues. CDR3 protein: CAISGGGGYDYGYTF. CDR3 coding DNA: TGTGCCATCAGTGGTGGAGGCGGCTACGACTATGGCTACACCTTC.

The chain recombines TRBV11-2 with TRBJ2-7; 8 nucleotides match TRBD1. Per the germline V gene, CDR1 is SGHAT and CDR2 is FQNNGV. The V gene end was trimmed by 5 bases and the J gene end by 2 bases; junction bases not matched to a gene: 14. The CDR3 length is 17 residues. The CDR3 protein is CASSPKTGRDRTYEQYF. The DNA for the CDR3 is TGTGCCAGCAGCCCGAAAACCGGCCGGGACAGGACCTACGAGCAGTACTTC.

V is TRBV30 and J is TRBJ2-5, with a weak D call TRBD2 (5 bases). Germline loops: CDR1 GTSNPN, CDR2 SVGIG (reference sequence). The CDR3 loop spans 15 amino acids. V lost 0 bases, J lost 2 bases, and 13 bases lay in between. CDR3 in amino acids: CAWSVPSEDQETQYF. CDR3 DNA sequence: TGTGCCTGGAGTGTACCGTCGGAGGATCAAGAGACCCAGTACTTC.

CDR3 loop: CASRTGSGANVLTF. In nucleotides, the CDR3 is TGCGCCAGCAGAACGGGCTCTGGGGCCAACGTCCTGACTTTC. J is TRBJ2-6 and V is TRBV5-1; D remains unclear. Germline CDR1 reads SGHRS; CDR2 reads YFSETQ. The CDR3 loop spans 14 amino acids. V shed 5 bases and J shed 0 bases, with 6 bases lying between them.

The rearrangement links TRBV29-1 to TRBJ2-7, with 12 bases identical to TRBD2. This CDR3 region has 15 residues. Looked up from germline, CDR1 is SQVTM and CDR2 is ANQGSEA. Trimming took 7 bases from V and 0 from J; bases not matched to a gene: 7. CDR3 region: CSASPTSGSSYEQYF. Written as DNA, the CDR3 is TGCAGCGCCAGCCCGACTAGCGGGAGCTCCTACGAGCAGTACTTC.

The rearrangement uses TRBV7-9 and TRBJ1-3, with 11 bases fitting TRBD1. CDR1 is SEHNR, CDR2 FQNEAQ, per germline (reference sequence). The ends lost 1 base at V and 6 bases at J; junction bases unmatched: 2. The CDR3 runs 15 residues. The DNA for the CDR3 is TGTGCCAGCAGCTTAGGGACAGGGGGCGAAAACACCATATATTTT. Translation: CASSLGTGGENTIYF.

The rearrangement uses TRBV27 and TRBJ1-4; D is unresolved. Trimming shortened V by 6 bases and J by 9 bases, and 14 bases separated the two germline ends. The CDR3 is 13 residues long. From germline, CDR1 is MNHEY and CDR2 SMNVEV (reference sequence). CDR3 sequence reads: CASSPKLRQKLFF. The CDR3 DNA is TGTGCCAGCAGCCCAAAACTTCGTCAAAAACTGTTTTTT.

The chain recombines TRBV21-1 with TRBJ2-3; the table calls TRBD2, which could not be checked here. TRBV21-1 is termed a pseudogene. This CDR3 comprises 15 residues. The CDR3 loop is CASSKRLAGWDTQYF. The DNA for the CDR3 is TGTGCCAGCAGCAAAAGACTAGCGGGATGGGATACGCAGTATTTT.

V is TRBV21-1 and J is TRBJ1-2. TRBV21-1 is classified as a pseudogene. The length of the CDR3 is 23 residues. Here the CDR3 reads CASSDRRTEPLPRVERGAYGYTF. CDR3 bases: TGTGCCAGCAGCGACCGAAGGACAGAGCCCCTTCCCCGGGTTGAGCGGGGGGCTTATGGCTACACCTTC.

V and J are TRBV28 and TRBJ2-7, with 9 bases lining up with TRBD1. The trim removed 5 bases at V and 6 bases at J, leaving 20 bases unmatched. This CDR3 contains 18 residues. The germline V gene has CDR1 MDHEN and CDR2 SYDVKM. The CDR3 protein is CASSPSGRWGTGRVEQYF. CDR3 DNA: TGTGCCAGCAGTCCCTCAGGCCGATGGGGGACAGGGCGAGTCGAGCAGTACTTC.

V usage is TRBV29-1 and J usage is TRBJ1-5; D is possibly TRBD1 (6 bases). CDR1 and CDR2 from the germline V gene are SQVTM and ANQGSEA. The CDR3 runs to 12 residues. Trimming left V 4 bases short and J 5 bases short, with 9 bases between. The CDR3 DNA reads as TGCAGCGTTGTGACAGGTGATCAGCCCCAGCATTTT. Encoded protein: CSVVTGDQPQHF.

The rearrangement uses TRBV28 and TRBJ2-1, with a tentative D call TRBD1 (7 bases). Germline V CDR1 and CDR2: MDHEN, SYDVKM. The CDR3 length is 16 residues. V lost 3 bases and J 6 bases, leaving 18 bases between the germline ends. In nucleotides, the CDR3 is TGTGCCAGCAGTTTGGGCCATATTCAGGGGGGCAATGAGCAGTTCTTC. Encoded protein: CASSLGHIQGGNEQFF.

The chain couples TRBV5-1 to TRBJ2-7, with 11 bases identical to TRBD2. V gave up 0 bases and J gave up 4 bases; unmatched junction bases: 3. The CDR3 has 15 residues. Germline-derived CDR1 and CDR2 are SGHRS and YFSETQ. CDR3 protein: CASSLGTSGSYEQYF. In DNA form, the CDR3 reads TGCGCCAGCAGCTTGGGGACTAGCGGGTCGTACGAGCAGTACTTC.

The chain combines TRBV7-3 with TRBJ2-2; 10 nucleotides line up with TRBD2. CDR3 length: 19 amino acids. The V gene end was trimmed by 5 bases and the J gene end by 7 bases; junction bases not matched to a gene: 19. Per the germline V gene, CDR1 is SGHTA and CDR2 is FQGTGA. DNA for the CDR3: TGTGCCAGCAGCAAATGGGAATCTAGCGGGAGTACAGAGGGCGGGGAGCTGTTTTTT. This codes for CASSKWESSGSTEGGELFF.

V usage is TRBV7-3 and J usage is TRBJ2-1, with TRBD2 matching 14 bases. V was pared by 5 bases and J by 4 bases, with 10 bases of the junction left unmatched. There are 18 residues in the CDR3. Per germline, CDR1 SGHTA and CDR2 FQGTGA. The CDR3 DNA sequence: TGTGCCAGCAGCCCAAAGGTCGGGACTAGCGGGAGATACAATGAGCAGTTCTTC. Its translation: CASSPKVGTSGRYNEQFF.

The rearrangement uses TRBV10-3 and TRBJ2-1; 11 bases match TRBD2. With 6 bases clipped from V and 6 bases from J, the junction kept 7 bases outside the gene matches. In germline, CDR1 is ENHRY, CDR2 SYGVKD. This CDR3 contains 15 residues. Here the CDR3 DNA reads TGTGCCATCAGGAGCACTAGCGGGAGTGTCAATGAGCAGTTCTTC. Protein product: CAIRSTSGSVNEQFF.

The V gene is TRBV29-1, the J gene TRBJ1-5; 10 positions agree with TRBD1. Germline CDR1 and CDR2: SQVTM and ANQGSEA. With 4 bases clipped from V and 6 bases from J, the junction kept 0 bases outside the gene matches. This CDR3 spans 12 amino acids. The chain's CDR3 is CSVGTGGQPQHF. The CDR3 nucleotides are TGCAGCGTTGGGACAGGGGGTCAGCCCCAGCATTTT.